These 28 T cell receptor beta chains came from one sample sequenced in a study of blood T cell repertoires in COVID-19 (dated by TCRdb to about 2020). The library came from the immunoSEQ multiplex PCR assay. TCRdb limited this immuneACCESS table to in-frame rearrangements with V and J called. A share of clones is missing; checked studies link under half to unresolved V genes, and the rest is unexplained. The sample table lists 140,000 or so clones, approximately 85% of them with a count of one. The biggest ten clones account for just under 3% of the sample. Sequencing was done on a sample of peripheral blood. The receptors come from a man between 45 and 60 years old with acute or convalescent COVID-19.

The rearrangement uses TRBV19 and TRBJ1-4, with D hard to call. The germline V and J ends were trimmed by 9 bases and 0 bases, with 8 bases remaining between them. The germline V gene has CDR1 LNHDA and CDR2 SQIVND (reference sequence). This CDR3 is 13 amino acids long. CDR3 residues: CASRATTNEKLFF. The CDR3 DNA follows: TGTGCCAGCCGAGCCACAACTAATGAAAAACTGTTTTTT.

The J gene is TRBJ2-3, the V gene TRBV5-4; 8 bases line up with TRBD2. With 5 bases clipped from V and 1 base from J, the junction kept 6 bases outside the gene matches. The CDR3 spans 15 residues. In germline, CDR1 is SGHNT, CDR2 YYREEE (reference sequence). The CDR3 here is CASSGSGGGTDTQYF. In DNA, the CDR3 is TGTGCCAGCAGTGGAAGCGGGGGCGGCACAGATACGCAGTATTTT.

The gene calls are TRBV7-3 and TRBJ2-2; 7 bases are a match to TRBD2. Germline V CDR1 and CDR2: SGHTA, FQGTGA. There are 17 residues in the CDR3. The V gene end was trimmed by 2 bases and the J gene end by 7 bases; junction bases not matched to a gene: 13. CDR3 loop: CASSLEVEAGLLGELFF. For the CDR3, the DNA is TGTGCCAGCAGCTTAGAAGTAGAAGCGGGACTCCTCGGGGAGCTGTTTTTT. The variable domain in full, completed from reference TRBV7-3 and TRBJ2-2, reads GAGVSQTPSNKVTEKGKYVELRCDPISGHTALYWYRQSLGQGPEFLIYFQGTGAADDSGLPNDRFFAVRPEGSVSTLKIQRTERGDSAVYLCASSLEVEAGLLGELFFGEGSRLTVL.

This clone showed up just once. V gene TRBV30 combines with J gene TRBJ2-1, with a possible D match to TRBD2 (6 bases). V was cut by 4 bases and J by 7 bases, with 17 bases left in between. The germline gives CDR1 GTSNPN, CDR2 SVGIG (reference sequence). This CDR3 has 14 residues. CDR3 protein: CAWTLGGFGNEQFF. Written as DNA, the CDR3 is TGTGCCTGGACCCTCGGGGGATTCGGGAATGAGCAGTTCTTC.

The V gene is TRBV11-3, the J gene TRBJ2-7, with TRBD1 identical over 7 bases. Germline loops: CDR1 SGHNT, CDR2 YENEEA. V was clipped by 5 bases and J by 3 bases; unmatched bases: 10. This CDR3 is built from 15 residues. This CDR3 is CASSAAGTAVYEQYF. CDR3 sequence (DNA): TGTGCCAGCAGCGCCGCCGGGACAGCGGTCTACGAGCAGTACTTC.

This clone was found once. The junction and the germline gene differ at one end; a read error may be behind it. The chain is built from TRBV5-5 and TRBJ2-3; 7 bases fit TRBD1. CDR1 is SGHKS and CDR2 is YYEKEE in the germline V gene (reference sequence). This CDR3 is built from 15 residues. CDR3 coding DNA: TGTGCCAGCAACTTGTTGGGACAGATAACAGATACGCAGTATTTT. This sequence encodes CASNLLGQITDTQYF.

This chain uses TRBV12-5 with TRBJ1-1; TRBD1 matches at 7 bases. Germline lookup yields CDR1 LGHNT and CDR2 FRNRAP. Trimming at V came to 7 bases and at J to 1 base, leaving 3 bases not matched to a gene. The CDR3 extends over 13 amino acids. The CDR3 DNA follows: TGTGCTAGTGATGGGACAGCGAACACTGAAGCTTTCTTT. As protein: CASDGTANTEAFF.

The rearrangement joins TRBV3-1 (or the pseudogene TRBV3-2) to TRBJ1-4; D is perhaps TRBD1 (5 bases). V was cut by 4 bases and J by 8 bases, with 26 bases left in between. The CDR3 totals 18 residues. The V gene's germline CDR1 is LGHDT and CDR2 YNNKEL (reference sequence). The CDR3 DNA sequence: TGTGCCAGCAGCCCGGAGCCCAGGGTCAGTCTATCTACAGAAAAACTGTTTTTT. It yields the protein CASSPEPRVSLSTEKLFF.

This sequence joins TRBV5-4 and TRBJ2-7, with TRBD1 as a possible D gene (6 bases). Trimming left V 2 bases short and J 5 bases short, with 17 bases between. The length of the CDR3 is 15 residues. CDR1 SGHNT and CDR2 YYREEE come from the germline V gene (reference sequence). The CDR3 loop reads CASSFPAGPGDEQYF. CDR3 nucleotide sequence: TGTGCCAGCAGCTTCCCGGCCGGTCCAGGGGACGAGCAGTACTTC.

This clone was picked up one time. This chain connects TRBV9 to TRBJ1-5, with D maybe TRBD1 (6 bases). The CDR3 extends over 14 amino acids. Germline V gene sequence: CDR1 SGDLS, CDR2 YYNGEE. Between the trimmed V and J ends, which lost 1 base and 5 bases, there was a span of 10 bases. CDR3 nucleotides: TGTGCCAGCAGCGTAAGACAGGACGATCAGCCCCAGCATTTT. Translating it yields CASSVRQDDQPQHF.

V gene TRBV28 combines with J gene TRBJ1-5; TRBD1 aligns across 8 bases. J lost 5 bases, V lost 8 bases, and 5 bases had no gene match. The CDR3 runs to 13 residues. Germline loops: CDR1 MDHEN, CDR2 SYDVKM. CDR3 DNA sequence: TGTGCCAGCGGACAGGGTAGTCATCAGCCCCAGCATTTT. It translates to CASGQGSHQPQHF. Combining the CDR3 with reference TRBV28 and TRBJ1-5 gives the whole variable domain DVKVTQSSRYLVKRTGEKVFLECVQDMDHENMFWYRQDPGLGLRLIYFSYDVKMKEKGDIPEGYSVSREKKERFSLILESASTNQTSMYLCASGQGSHQPQHFGDGTRLSIL.

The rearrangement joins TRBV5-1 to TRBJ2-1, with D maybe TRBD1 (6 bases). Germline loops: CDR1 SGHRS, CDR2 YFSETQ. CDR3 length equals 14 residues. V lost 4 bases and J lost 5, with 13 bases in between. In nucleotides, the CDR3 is TGCGCCAGCAGCCTGTGGACAGAAGACAATGAGCAGTTCTTC. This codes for CASSLWTEDNEQFF.

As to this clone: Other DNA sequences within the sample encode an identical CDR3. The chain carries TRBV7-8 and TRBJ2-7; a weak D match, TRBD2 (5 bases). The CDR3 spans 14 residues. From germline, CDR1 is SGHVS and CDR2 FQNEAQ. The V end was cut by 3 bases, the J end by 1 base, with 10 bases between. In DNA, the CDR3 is TGTGCCAGCAGCTTGGCGGGCGGATCCTACGAGCAGTACTTC. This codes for CASSLAGGSYEQYF.

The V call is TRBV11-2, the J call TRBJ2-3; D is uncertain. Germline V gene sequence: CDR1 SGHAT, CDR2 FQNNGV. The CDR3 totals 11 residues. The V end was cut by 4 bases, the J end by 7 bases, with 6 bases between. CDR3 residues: CASSSQNTQYF. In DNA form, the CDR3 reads TGTGCCAGCAGCTCCCAAAATACGCAGTATTTT.

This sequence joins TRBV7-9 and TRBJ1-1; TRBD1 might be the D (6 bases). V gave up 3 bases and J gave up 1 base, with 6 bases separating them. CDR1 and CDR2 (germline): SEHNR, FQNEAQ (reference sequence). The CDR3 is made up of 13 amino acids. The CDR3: CASSLGQNTEAFF. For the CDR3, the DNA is TGTGCCAGCAGCTTGGGACAGAACACTGAAGCTTTCTTT.

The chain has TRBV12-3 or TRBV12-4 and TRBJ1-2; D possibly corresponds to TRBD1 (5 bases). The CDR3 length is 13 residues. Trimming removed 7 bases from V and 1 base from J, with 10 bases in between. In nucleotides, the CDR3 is TGTGCCAGCAAACTGGGGGGTAACTATGGCTACACCTTC. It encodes CASKLGGNYGYTF.

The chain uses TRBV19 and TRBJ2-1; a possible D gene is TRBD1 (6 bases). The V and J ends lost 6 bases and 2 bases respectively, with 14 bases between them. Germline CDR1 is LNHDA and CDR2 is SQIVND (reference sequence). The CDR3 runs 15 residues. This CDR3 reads CASSSQGTPYNEQFF. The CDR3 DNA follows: TGTGCCAGTAGCTCCCAGGGGACCCCCTACAATGAGCAGTTCTTC.

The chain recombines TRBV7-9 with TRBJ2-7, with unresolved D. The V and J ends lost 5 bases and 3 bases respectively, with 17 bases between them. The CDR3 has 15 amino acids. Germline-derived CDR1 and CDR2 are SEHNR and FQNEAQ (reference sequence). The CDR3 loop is CASSPPGALFYEQYF. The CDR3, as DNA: TGTGCCAGCAGCCCCCCGGGTGCACTCTTCTACGAGCAGTACTTC.

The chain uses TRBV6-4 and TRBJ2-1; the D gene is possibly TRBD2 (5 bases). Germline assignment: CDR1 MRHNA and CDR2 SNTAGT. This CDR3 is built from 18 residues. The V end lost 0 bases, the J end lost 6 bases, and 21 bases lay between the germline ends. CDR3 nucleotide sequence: TGTGCCAGCAGTGACTCTCCGGGAAAGCGGACCTCTTTCAATGAGCAGTTCTTC. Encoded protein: CASSDSPGKRTSFNEQFF.

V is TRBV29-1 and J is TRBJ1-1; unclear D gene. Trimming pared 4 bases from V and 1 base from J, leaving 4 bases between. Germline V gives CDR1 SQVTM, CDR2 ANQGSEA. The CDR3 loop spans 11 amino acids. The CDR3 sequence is CSVVKNTEAFF. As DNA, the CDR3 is TGCAGCGTTGTAAAGAACACTGAAGCTTTCTTT.

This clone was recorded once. In nucleotides, the CDR3 is TGTGCCAGCAGCTTAGGCCCAGCGGGGTCAGATACGCAGTATTTT. Translation: CASSLGPAGSDTQYF. J is TRBJ2-3 and V is TRBV7-6; TRBD2 matches 7 bases. The CDR3 runs 15 residues. Germline V lookup: CDR1 SGHVS, CDR2 FNYEAQ. The J segment lost 4 bases and the V segment lost 1 base, leaving 5 bases of the junction unmatched.

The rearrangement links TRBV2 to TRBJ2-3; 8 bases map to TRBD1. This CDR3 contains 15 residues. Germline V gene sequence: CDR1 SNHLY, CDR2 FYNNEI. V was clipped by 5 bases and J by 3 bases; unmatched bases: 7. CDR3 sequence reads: CASSLPGQATDTQYF. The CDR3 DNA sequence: TGTGCCAGCAGTCTTCCGGGACAGGCAACAGATACGCAGTATTTT.

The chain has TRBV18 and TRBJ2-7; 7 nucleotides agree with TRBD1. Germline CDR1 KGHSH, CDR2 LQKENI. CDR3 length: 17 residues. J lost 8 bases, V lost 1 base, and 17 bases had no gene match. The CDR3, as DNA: TGTGCCAGCTCACCACTTGGGACAGTGGAGCAGGAGGACAAGCAGTACTTC. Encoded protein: CASSPLGTVEQEDKQYF.

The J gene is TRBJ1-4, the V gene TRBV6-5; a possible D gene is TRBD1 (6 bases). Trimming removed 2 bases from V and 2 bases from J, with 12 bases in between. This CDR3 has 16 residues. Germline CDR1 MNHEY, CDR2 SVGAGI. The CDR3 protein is CASSYGGAATNEKLFF. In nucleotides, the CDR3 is TGTGCCAGCAGTTACGGGGGGGCAGCTACTAATGAAAAACTGTTTTTT.

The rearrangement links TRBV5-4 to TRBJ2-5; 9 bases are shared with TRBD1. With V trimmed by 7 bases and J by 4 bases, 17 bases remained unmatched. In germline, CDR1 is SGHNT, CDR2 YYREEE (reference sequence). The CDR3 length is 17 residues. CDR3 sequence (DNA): TGTGCCAGCCGTAACAGGGGGCAGGGGGCGCGTCGAGAGACCCAGTACTTC. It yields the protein CASRNRGQGARRETQYF. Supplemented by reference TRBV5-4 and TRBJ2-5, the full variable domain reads ETGVTQSPTHLIKTRGQQVTLRCSSQSGHNTVSWYQQALGQGPQFIFQYYREEENGRGNFPPRFSGLQFPNYSSELNVNALELDDSALYLCASRNRGQGARRETQYFGPGTRLLVL.

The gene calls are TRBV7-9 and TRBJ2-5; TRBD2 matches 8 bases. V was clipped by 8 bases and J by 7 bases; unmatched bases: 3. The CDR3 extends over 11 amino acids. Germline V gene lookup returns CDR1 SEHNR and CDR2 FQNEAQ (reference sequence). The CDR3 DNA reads TGTGCCAGCTGGAGCGGGGGGACCCAGTACTTC. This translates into CASWSGGTQYF.

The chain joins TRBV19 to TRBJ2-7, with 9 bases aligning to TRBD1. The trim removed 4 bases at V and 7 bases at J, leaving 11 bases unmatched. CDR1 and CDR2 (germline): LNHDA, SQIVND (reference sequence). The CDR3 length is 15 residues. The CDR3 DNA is TGTGCCAGTAGTACGGAGGGGACAGGGTGGGGGGAGCAGTACTTC. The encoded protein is CASSTEGTGWGEQYF.

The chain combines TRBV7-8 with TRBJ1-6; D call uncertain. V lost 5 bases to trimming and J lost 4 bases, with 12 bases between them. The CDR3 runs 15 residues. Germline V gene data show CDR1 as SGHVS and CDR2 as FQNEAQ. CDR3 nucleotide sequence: TGTGCCAGCAGCCGAACTTCTGCTTATAATTCACCCCTCCACTTT. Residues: CASSRTSAYNSPLHF.